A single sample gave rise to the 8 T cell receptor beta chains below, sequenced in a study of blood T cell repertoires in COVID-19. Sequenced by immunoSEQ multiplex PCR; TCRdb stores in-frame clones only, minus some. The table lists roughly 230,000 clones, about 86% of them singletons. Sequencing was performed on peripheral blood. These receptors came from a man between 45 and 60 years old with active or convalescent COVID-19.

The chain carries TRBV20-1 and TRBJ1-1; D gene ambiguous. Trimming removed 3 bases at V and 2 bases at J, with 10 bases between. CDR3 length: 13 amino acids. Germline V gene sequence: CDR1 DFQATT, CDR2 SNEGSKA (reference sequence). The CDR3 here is CSASSPTNTEAFF. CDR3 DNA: TGCAGTGCTAGTTCCCCAACTAACACTGAAGCTTTCTTT.

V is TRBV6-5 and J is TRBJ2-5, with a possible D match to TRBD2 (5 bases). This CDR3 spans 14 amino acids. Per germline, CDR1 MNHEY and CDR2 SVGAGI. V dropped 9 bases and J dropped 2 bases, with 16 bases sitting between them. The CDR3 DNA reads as TGTGCCAGTACCCGAAGCGGTACTCAAGAGACCCAGTACTTC. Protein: CASTRSGTQETQYF.

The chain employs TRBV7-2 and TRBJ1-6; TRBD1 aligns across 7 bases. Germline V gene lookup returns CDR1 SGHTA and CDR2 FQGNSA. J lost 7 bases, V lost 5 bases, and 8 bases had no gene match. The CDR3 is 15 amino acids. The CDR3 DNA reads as TGTGCCAGCAGCGTAACAGGGGCGGGCAATTCACCCCTCCACTTT. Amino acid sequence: CASSVTGAGNSPLHF. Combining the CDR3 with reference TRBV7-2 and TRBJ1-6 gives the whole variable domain GAGVSQSPSNKVTEKGKDVELRCDPISGHTALYWYRQSLGQGLEFLIYFQGNSAPDKSGLPSDRFSAERTGGSVSTLTIQRTQQEDSAVYLCASSVTGAGNSPLHFGNGTRLTVT.

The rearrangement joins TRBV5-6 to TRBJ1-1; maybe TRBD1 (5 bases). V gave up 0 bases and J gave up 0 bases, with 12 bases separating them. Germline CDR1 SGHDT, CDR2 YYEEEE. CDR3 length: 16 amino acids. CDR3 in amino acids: CASSLALAQVNTEAFF. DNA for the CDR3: TGTGCCAGCAGCTTGGCTTTGGCACAGGTGAACACTGAAGCTTTCTTT.

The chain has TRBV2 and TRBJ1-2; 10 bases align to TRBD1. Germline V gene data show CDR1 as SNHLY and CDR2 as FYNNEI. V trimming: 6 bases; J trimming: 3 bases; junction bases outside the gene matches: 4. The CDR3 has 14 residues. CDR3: CASRATGGYYGYTF. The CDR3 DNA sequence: TGTGCCAGCAGAGCGACAGGGGGCTACTATGGCTACACCTTC. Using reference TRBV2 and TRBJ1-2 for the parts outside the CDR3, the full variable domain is EPEVTQTPSHQVTQMGQEVILRCVPISNHLYFYWYRQILGQKVEFLVSFYNNEISEKSEIFDDQFSVERPDGSNFTLKIRSTKLEDSAMYFCASRATGGYYGYTFGSGTRLTVV.

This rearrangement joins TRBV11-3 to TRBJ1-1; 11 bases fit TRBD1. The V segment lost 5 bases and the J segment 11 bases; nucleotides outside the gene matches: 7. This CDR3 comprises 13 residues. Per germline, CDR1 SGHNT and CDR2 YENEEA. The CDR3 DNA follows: TGTGCCAGCAGCCCCCGGACAGGGGGCGAGGCTTTCTTT. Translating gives CASSPRTGGEAFF.

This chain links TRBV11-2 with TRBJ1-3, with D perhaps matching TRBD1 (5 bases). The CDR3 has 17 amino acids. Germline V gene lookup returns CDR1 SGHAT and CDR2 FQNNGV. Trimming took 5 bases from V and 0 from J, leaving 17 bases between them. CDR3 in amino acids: CASSQPEGRYSGNTIYF. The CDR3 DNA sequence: TGTGCCAGCAGCCAACCGGAGGGGCGGTACTCTGGAAACACCATATATTTT.

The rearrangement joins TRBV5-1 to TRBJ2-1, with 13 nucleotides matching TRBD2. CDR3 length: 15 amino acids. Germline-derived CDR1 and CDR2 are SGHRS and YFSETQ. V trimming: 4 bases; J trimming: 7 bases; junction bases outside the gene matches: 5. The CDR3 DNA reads TGCGCCAGCAGCCCAAGGACTAGCGGGGGAAATGAGCAGTTCTTC. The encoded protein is CASSPRTSGGNEQFF.